This TCR beta chain derives from a study of shared clonotypes between healthy human individuals. Study observations and caveats: Sharing across a few donors was seen in around 5% of naive CD4 clonotypes. The researchers took only blood, and tissue repertoires probably look different.

Profiling relied on immunoSEQ multiplex PCR, and the TCRdb table lists in-frame clones only, not all of them. The sample has millions of clones; 85% to 95% are singletons. As for this clone: What it recognizes is unknown.

The V segment lost 2 bases and the J segment 9 bases; nucleotides outside the gene matches: 6. The CDR3 sequence is 14 residues long. The germline gives CDR1 SNHLY, CDR2 FYNNEI. The clonotype comes from a man younger than 35 in good health. The chain couples TRBV2 to TRBJ1-4; the match to TRBD1 covers 7 bases. Sequences were obtained from naive CD4+ T cells sorted from blood. The subset here: CD45RA+ positively selected. For the CDR3, the DNA is TGTGCCAGCAGTGAACGGGACAGTAGCCAAAAACTGTTTTTT. Amino acid sequence: CASSERDSSQKLFF.